This T cell receptor (beta chain) was obtained from a study of blood T cells in healthy people across ages. V was cut by 0 bases and J by 2 bases, with 9 bases left in between. Germline V gives CDR1 SGDLS, CDR2 YYNGEE. There are 14 residues in the CDR3. Whole-study results and caveats: Expanded clonotype shifts may have been confounded, as the donors had an unknown CMV status.

Peripheral blood from each donor was collected in a volume of about 9.9 milliliters. There are a few counts of this clonotype. Its target is unknown. Next came a second PCR, run for about 6 to 11 cycles, which used a sample-barcoded 5' primer along with a J-beta primer mix. In TCRdb, the 5' RACE reads were re-called with MiXCR into one record per CDR3 protein. The table includes about 320,000 distinct CDR3 sequences, around 29% detected once. The chain carries TRBV9 and TRBJ2-7; D tentatively fits TRBD1 or TRBD2 (5 bases each). The source is a woman aged 70-85 years in good health. The source material was blood. Here the CDR3 reads CASSVVGTAYEQYF. Here the CDR3 DNA reads TGTGCCAGCAGCGTAGTCGGGACGGCCTACGAGCAGTACTTC.